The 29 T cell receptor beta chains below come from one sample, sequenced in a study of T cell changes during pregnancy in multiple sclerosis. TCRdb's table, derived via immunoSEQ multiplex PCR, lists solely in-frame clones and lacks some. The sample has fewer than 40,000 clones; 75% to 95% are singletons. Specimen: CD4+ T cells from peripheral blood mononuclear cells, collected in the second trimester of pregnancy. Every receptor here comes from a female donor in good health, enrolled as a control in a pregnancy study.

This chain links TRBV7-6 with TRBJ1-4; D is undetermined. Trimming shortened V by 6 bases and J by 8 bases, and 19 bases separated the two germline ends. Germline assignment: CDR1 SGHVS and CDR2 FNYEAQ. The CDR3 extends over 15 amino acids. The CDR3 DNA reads TGTGCCAGCAGTCCTATACAGTTTTATGAGGAAAAACTGTTTTTT. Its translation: CASSPIQFYEEKLFF. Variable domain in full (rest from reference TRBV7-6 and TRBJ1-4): GAGVSQSPRYKVTKRGQDVALRCDPISGHVSLYWYRQALGQGPEFLTYFNYEAQQDKSGLPNDRFSAERPEGSISTLTIQRTEQRDSAMYRCASSPIQFYEEKLFFGSGTQLSVL.

The CDR3 DNA sequence: TGTGCCAGTAGTATAAGCCATGAGCAGTTCTTC. Residues: CASSISHEQFF. The chain uses TRBV19 and TRBJ2-1; unclear D gene. The V end was cut by 2 bases, the J end by 8 bases, with 4 bases between. Germline V CDR1 and CDR2: LNHDA, SQIVND (reference sequence). This CDR3 spans 11 amino acids.

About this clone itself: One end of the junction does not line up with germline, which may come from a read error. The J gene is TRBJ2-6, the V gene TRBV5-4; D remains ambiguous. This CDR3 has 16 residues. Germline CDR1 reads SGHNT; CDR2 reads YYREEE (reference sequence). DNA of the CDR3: TGTGCCAGCAGCCGGCCGAATCCTCTTGGGCCCAACGTCCTGACTTTC. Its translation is CASSRPNPLGPNVLTF. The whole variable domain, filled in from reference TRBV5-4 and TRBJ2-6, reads ETGVTQSPTHLIKTRGQQVTLRCSSQSGHNTVSWYQQALGQGPQFIFQYYREEENGRGNFPPRFSGLQFPNYSSELNVNALELDDSALYLCASSRPNPLGPNVLTFGAGSRLTVL.

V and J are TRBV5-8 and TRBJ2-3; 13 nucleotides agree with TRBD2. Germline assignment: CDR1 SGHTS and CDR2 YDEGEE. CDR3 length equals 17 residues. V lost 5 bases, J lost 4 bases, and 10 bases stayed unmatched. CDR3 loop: CASRLPGLAGIPDTQYF. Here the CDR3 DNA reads TGTGCCAGCAGGCTCCCGGGACTAGCGGGAATCCCAGATACGCAGTATTTT.

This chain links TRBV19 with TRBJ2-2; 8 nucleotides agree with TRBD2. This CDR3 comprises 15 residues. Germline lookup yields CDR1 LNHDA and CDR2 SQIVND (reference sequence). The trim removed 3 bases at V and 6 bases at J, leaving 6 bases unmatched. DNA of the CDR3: TGTGCCAGTAGTATGGCTAGCGGGTCTTCCGGGGAGCTGTTTTTT. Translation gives CASSMASGSSGELFF.

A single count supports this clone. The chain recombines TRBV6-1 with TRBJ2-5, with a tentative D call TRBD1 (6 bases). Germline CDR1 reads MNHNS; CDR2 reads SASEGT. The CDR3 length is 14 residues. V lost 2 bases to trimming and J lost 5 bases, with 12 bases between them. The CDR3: CASSEWGQLETQYF. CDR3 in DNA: TGTGCCAGCAGTGAATGGGGACAACTGGAGACCCAGTACTTC.

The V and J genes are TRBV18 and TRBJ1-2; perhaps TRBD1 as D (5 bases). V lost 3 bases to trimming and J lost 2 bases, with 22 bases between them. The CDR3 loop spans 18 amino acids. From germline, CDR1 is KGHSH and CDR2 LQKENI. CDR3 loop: CASSPTAPWGLKNYGYTF. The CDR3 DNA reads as TGTGCCAGCTCACCCACAGCTCCTTGGGGACTGAAAAACTATGGCTACACCTTC.

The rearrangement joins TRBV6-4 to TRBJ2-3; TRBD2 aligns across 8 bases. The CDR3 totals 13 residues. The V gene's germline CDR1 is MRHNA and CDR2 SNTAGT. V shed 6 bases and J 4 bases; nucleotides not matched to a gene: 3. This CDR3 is CASSERGSDTQYF. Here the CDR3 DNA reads TGTGCCAGCAGCGAGCGGGGGTCAGATACGCAGTATTTT.

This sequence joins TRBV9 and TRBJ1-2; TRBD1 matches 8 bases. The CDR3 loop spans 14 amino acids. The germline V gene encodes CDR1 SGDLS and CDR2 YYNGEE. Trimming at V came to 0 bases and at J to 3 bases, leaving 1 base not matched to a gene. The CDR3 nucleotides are TGTGCCAGCAGCGTAGAGGACAGGGACTATGGCTACACCTTC. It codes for CASSVEDRDYGYTF.

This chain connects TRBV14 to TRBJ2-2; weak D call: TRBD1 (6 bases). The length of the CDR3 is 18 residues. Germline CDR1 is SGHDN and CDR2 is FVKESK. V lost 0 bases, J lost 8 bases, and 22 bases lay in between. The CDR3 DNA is TGTGCCAGCAGCCAAGAACGAGGGGGAAGGCTCCAGGATGGGGAGCTGTTTTTT. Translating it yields CASSQERGGRLQDGELFF.

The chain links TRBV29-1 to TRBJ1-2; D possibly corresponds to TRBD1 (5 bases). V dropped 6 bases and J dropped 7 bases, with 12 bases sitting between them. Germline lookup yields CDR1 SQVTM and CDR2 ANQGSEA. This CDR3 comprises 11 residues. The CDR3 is CSVSWGVGYTF. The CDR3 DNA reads TGCAGCGTGTCTTGGGGGGTTGGCTACACCTTC.

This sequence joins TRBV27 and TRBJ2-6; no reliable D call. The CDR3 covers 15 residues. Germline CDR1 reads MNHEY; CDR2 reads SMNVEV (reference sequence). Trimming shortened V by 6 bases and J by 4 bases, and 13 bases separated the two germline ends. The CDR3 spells CASRFMAPGANVLTF. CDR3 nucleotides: TGTGCCAGCAGGTTTATGGCTCCGGGGGCCAACGTCCTGACTTTC.

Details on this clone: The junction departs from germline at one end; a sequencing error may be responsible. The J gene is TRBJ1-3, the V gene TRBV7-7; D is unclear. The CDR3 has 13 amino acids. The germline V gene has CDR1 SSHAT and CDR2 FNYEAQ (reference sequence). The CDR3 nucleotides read TGTGCTAGCAGCTCCAACTCTGGAAACACCATATATTTT. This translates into CASSSNSGNTIYF.

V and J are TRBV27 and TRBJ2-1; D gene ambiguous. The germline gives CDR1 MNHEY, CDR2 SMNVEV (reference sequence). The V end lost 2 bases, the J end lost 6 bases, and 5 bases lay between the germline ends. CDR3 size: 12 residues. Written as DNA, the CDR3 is TGTGCCAGCAGTTTAGATAGCAATGAGCAGTTCTTC. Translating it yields CASSLDSNEQFF.

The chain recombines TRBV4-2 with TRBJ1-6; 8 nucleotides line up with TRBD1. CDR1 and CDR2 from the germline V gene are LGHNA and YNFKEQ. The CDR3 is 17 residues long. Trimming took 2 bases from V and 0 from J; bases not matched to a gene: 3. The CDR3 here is CASSQRQGSSYNSPLHF. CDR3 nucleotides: TGTGCCAGCAGCCAACGACAGGGGAGCTCCTATAATTCACCCCTCCACTTT.

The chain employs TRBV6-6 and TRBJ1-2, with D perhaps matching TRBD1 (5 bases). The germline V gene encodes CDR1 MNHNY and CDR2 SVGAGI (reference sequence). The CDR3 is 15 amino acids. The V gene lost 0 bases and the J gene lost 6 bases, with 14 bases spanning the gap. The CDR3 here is CASSYSTKRGDGYTF. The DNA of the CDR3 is TGTGCCAGCAGTTACTCTACGAAAAGGGGCGATGGCTACACCTTC.

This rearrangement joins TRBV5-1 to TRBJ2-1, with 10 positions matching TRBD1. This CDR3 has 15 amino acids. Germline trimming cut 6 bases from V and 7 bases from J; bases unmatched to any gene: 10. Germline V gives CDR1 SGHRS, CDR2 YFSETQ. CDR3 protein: CASNFDRGRLNEQFF. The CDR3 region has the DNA TGCGCCAGCAACTTCGACAGGGGGCGCTTGAATGAGCAGTTCTTC.

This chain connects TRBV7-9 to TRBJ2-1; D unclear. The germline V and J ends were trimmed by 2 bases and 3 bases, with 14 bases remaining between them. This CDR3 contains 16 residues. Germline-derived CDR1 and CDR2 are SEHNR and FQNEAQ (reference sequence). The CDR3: CASSLMVVARYNEQFF. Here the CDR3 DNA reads TGTGCCAGCAGCTTAATGGTGGTGGCCCGCTACAATGAGCAGTTCTTC.

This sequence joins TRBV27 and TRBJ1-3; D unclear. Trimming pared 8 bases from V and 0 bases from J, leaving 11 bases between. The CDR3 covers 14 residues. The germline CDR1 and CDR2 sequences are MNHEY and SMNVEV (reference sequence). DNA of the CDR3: TGTGCCAGCGGCATGGACTTCTCTGGAAACACCATATATTTT. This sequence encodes CASGMDFSGNTIYF.

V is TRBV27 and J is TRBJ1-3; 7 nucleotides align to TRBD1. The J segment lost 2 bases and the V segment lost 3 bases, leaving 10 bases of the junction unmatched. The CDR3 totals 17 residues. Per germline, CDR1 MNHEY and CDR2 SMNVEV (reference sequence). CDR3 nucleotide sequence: TGTGCCAGCAGTTTCAAGGGACAGAAGGTACCTGGAAACACCATATATTTT. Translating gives CASSFKGQKVPGNTIYF.

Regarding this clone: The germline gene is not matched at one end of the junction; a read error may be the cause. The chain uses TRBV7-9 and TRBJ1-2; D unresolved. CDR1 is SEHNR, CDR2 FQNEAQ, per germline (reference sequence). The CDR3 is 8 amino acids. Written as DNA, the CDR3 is TGTGCCAGCAGCTTAGCTCACTTC. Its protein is CASSLAHF.

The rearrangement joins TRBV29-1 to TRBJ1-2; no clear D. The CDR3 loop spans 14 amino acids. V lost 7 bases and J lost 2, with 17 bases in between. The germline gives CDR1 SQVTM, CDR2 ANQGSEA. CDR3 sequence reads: CSADAVAGNYGYTF. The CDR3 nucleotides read TGCAGCGCAGACGCCGTTGCGGGAAACTATGGCTACACCTTC. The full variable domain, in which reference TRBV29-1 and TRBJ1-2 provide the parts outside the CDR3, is SAVISQKPSRDICQRGTSLTIQCQVDSQVTMMFWYRQQPGQSLTLIATANQGSEATYESGFVIDKFPISRPNLTFSTLTVSNMSPEDSSIYLCSADAVAGNYGYTFGSGTRLTVV.

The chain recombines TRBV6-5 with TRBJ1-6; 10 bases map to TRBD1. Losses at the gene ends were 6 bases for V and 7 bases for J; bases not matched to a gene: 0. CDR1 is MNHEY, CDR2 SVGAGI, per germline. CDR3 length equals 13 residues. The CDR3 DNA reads TGTGCCAGCAGGGACAGGGGGAATTCACCCCTCCACTTT. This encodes CASRDRGNSPLHF.

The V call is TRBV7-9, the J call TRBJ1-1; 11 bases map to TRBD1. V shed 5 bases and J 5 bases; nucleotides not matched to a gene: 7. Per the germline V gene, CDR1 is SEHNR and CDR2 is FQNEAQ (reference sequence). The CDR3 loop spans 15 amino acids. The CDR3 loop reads CASSGDRGIRTEAFF. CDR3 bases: TGTGCCAGCAGCGGGGACAGGGGGATTCGAACTGAAGCTTTCTTT. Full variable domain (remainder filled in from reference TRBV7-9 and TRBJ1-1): DTGVSQNPRHKITKRGQNVTFRCDPISEHNRLYWYRQTLGQGPEFLTYFQNEAQLEKSRLLSDRFSAERPKGSFSTLEIQRTEQGDSAMYLCASSGDRGIRTEAFFGQGTRLTVV.

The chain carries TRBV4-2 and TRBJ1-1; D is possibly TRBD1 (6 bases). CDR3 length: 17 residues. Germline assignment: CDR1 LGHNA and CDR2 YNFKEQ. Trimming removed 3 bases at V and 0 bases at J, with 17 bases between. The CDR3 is CASSQVLGGPMNTEAFF. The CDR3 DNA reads TGTGCCAGCAGCCAGGTCCTGGGGGGGCCGATGAACACTGAAGCTTTCTTT.

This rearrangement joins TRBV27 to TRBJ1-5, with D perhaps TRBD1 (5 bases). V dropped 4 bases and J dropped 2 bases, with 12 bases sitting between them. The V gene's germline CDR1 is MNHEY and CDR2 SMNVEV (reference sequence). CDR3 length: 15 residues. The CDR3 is CASSSRGEGNQPQHF. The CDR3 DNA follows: TGTGCCAGCAGTTCAAGAGGGGAGGGCAATCAGCCCCAGCATTTT.

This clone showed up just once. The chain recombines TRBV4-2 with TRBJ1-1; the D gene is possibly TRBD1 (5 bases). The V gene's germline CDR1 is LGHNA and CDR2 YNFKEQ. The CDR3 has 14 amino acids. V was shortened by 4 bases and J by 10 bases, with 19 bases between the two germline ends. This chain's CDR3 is CASSRGTAGDGAFF. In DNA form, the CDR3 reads TGTGCCAGCAGCCGAGGGACCGCGGGGGATGGAGCTTTCTTT.

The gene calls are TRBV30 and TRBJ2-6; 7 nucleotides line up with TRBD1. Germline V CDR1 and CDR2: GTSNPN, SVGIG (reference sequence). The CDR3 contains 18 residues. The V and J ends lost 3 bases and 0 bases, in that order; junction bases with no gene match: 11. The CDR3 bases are TGTGCCTGGAGCCGGACAGGCCCCAATATCTCTGGGGCCAACGTCCTGACTTTC. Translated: CAWSRTGPNISGANVLTF.

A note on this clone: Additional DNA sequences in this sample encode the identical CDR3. The CDR3 region has the DNA TGTGCCAGCAGCCAAGGCCCCCGGGGGTCTAACACCGGGGAGCTGTTTTTT. Translation: CASSQGPRGSNTGELFF. This chain uses TRBV4-2 with TRBJ2-2; maybe TRBD2 (6 bases). The CDR3 is made up of 17 amino acids. Per germline, CDR1 LGHNA and CDR2 YNFKEQ. V dropped 1 base and J dropped 2 bases, with 14 bases sitting between them.